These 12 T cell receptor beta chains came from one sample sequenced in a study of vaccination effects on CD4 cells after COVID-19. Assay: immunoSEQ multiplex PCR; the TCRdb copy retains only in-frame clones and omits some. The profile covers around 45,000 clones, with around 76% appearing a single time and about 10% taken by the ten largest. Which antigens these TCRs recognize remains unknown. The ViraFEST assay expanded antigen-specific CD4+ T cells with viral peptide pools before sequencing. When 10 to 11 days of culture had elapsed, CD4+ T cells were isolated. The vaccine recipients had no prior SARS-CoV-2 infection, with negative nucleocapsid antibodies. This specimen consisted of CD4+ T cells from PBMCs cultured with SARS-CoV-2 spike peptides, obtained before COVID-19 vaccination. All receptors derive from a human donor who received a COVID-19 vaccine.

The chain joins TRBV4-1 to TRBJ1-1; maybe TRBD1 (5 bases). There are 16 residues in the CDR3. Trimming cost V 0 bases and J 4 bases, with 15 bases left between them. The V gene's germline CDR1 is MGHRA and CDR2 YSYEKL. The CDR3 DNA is TGCGCCAGCAGCCAAGATCGGGGGAGCGTCGGCACTGAAGCTTTCTTT. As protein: CASSQDRGSVGTEAFF.

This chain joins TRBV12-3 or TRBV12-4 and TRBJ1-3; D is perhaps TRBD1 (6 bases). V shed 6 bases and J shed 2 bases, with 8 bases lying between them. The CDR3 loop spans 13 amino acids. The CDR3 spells CASRSGAGNTIYF. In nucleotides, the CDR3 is TGTGCCAGCAGGTCAGGGGCTGGAAACACCATATATTTT.

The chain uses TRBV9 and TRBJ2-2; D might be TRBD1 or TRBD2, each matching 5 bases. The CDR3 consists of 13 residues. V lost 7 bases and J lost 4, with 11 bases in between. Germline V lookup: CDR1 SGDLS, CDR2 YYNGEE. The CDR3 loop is CASGRGPTGELFF. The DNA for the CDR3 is TGTGCCAGCGGAAGGGGACCCACCGGGGAGCTGTTTTTT.

The CDR3 loop is CASRRGSSADTQYF. Here the CDR3 DNA reads TGTGCCAGCAGAAGGGGGTCTTCGGCAGATACGCAGTATTTT. This chain joins TRBV14 and TRBJ2-3; D is possibly TRBD1 (6 bases). Germline assignment: CDR1 SGHDN and CDR2 FVKESK. With 6 bases removed from V and 4 bases from J, the gap between germline ends came to 14 bases. The CDR3 sequence is 14 residues long.

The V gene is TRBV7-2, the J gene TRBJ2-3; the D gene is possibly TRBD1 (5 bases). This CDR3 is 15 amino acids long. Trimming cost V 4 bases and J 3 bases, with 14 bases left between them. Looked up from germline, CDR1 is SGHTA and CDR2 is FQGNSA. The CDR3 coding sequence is TGTGCCAGCAGCTCCCGGACAATGGGGACAGATACGCAGTATTTT. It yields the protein CASSSRTMGTDTQYF.

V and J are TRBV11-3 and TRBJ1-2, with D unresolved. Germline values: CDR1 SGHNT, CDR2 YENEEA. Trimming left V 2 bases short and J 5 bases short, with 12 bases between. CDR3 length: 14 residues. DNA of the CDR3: TGTGCCAGCAGCTTAATGGCAGATCCGTATGGCTACACCTTC. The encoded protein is CASSLMADPYGYTF.

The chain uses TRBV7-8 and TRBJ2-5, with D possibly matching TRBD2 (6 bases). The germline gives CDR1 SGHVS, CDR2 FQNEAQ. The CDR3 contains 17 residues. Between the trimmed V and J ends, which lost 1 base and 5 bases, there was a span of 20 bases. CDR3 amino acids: CASSLGWVGGFGETQYF. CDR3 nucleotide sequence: TGTGCCAGCAGCTTAGGGTGGGTGGGGGGATTTGGGGAGACCCAGTACTTC. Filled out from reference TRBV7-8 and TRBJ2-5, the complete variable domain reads GAGVSQSPRYKVAKRGQDVALRCDPISGHVSLFWYQQALGQGPEFLTYFQNEAQLDKSGLPSDRFFAERPEGSVSTLKIQRTQQEDSAVYLCASSLGWVGGFGETQYFGPGTRLLVL.

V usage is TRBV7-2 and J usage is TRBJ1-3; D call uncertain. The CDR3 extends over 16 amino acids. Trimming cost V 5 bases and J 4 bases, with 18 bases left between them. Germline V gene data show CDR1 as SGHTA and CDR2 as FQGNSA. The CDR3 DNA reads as TGTGCCAGCAGCCCCGACCGATGGGTCGCCGGAAACACCATATATTTT. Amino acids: CASSPDRWVAGNTIYF.

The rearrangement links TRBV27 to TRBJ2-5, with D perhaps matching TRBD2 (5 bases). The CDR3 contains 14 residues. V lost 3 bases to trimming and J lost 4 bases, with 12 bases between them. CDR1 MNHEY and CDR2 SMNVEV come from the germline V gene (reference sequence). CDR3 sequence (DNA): TGTGCCAGCAGTTTCTTTACTAGTCGAGAGACCCAGTACTTC. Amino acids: CASSFFTSRETQYF.

CDR3 region: CASSIQGRVKGETQYF. CDR3 bases: TGTGCCAGCAGTATACAGGGGAGGGTAAAGGGAGAGACCCAGTACTTC. This chain joins TRBV27 and TRBJ2-5; the D gene could be TRBD1 or TRBD2 (7 bases each). V lost 5 bases to trimming and J lost 4 bases, with 20 bases between them. The CDR3 consists of 16 residues. Germline V CDR1 and CDR2: MNHEY, SMNVEV (reference sequence).

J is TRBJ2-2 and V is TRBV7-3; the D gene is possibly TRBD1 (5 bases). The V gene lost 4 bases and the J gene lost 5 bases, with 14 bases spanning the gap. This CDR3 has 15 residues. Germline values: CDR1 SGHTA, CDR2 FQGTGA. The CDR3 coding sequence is TGTGCCAGCAGCTCCCCGACAGTAGGGACCGGGGAGCTGTTTTTT. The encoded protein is CASSSPTVGTGELFF. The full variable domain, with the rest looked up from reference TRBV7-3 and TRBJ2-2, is GAGVSQTPSNKVTEKGKYVELRCDPISGHTALYWYRQSLGQGPEFLIYFQGTGAADDSGLPNDRFFAVRPEGSVSTLKIQRTERGDSAVYLCASSSPTVGTGELFFGEGSRLTVL.

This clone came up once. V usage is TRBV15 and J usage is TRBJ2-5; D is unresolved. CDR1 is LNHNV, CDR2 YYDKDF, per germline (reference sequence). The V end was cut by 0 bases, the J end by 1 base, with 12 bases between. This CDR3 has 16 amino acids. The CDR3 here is CATSRDHPTTQETQYF. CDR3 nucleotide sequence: TGTGCCACCAGCAGAGATCATCCCACCACCCAAGAGACCCAGTACTTC. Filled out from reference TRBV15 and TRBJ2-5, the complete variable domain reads DAMVIQNPRYQVTQFGKPVTLSCSQTLNHNVMYWYQQKSSQAPKLLFHYYDKDFNNEADTPDNFQSRRPNTSFCFLDIRSPGLGDTAMYLCATSRDHPTTQETQYFGPGTRLLVL.